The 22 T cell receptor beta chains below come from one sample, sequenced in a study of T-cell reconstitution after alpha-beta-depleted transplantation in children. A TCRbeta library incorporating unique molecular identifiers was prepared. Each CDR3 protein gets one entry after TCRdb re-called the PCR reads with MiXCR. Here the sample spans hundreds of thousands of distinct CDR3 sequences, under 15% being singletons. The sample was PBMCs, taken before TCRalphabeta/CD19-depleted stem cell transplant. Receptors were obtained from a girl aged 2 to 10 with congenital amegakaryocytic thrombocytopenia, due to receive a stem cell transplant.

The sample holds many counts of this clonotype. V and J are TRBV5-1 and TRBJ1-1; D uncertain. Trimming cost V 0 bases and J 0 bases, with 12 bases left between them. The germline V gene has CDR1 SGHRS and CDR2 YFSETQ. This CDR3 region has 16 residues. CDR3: CASSLAEVRLNTEAFF. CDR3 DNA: TGCGCCAGCAGCTTGGCCGAAGTCAGATTGAACACTGAAGCTTTCTTT.

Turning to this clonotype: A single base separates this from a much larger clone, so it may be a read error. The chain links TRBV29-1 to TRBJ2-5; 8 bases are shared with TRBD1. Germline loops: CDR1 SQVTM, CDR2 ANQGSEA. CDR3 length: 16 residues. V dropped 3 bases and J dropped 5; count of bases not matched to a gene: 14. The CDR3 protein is CSVDVLWTGLSETQYF. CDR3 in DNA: TGCAGCGTTGACGTTCTCTGGACAGGGTTATCCGAGACCCAGTACTTC.

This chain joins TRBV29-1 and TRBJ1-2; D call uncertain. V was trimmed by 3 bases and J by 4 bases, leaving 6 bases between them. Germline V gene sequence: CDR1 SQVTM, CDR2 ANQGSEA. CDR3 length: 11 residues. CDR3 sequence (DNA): TGCAGCGTTGACGAGGTCTATGGCTACACCTTC. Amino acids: CSVDEVYGYTF.

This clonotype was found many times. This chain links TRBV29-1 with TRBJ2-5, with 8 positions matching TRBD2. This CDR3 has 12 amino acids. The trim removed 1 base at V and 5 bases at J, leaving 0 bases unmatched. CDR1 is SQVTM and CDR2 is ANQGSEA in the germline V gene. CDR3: CSVEAGGETQYF. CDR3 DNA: TGCAGCGTTGAAGCGGGAGGGGAGACCCAGTACTTC. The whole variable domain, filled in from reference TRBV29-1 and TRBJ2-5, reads SAVISQKPSRDICQRGTSLTIQCQVDSQVTMMFWYRQQPGQSLTLIATANQGSEATYESGFVIDKFPISRPNLTFSTLTVSNMSPEDSSIYLCSVEAGGETQYFGPGTRLLVL.

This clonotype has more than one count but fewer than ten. The CDR3 loop is CSVASDSRTDTQYF. The CDR3 DNA sequence: TGCAGCGTTGCCTCGGACAGCCGCACAGATACGCAGTATTTT. This chain joins TRBV29-1 and TRBJ2-3; possible D gene TRBD1, 6 bases. The V gene lost 4 bases and the J gene lost 1 base, with 12 bases spanning the gap. This CDR3 region has 14 residues. Per germline, CDR1 SQVTM and CDR2 ANQGSEA.

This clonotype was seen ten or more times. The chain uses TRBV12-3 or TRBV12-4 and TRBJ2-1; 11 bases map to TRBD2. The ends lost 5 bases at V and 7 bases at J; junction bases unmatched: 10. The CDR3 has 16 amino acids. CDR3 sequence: CASSVASGRTLNEQFF. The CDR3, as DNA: TGTGCCAGCAGTGTTGCTAGCGGGAGGACTCTAAATGAGCAGTTCTTC.

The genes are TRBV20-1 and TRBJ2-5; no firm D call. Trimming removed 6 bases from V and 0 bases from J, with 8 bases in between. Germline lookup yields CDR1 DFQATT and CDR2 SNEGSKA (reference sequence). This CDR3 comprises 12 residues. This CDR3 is CSALIYQETQYF. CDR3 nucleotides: TGCAGTGCCTTAATCTACCAAGAGACCCAGTACTTC.

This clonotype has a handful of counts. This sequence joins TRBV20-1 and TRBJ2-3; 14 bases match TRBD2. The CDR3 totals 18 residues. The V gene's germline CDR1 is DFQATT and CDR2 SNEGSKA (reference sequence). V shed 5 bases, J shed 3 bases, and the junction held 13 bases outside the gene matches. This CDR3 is CSAPPLGGLAGETDTQYF. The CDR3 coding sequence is TGCAGTGCTCCACCCTTAGGGGGACTAGCGGGAGAAACAGATACGCAGTATTTT.

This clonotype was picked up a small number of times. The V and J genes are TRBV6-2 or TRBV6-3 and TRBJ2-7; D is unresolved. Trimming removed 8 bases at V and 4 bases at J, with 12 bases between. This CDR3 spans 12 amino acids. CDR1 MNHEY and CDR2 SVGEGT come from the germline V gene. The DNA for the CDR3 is TGTGCCAGCGGTTCAGCCATATACGAGCAGTACTTC. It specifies CASGSAIYEQYF.

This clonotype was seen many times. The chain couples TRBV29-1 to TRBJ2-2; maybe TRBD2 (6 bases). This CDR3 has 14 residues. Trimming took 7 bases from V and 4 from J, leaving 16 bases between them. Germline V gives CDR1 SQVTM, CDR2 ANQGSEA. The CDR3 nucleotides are TGCAGCGGGGGGAGTAGCGGAGTCACCGGGGAGCTGTTTTTT. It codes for CSGGSSGVTGELFF.

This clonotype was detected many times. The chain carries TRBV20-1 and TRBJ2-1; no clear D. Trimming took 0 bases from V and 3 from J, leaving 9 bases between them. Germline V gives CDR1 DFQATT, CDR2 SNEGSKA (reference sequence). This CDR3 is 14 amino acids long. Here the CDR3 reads CSARDPTLYNEQFF. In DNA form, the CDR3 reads TGCAGTGCTAGAGATCCTACACTCTACAATGAGCAGTTCTTC.

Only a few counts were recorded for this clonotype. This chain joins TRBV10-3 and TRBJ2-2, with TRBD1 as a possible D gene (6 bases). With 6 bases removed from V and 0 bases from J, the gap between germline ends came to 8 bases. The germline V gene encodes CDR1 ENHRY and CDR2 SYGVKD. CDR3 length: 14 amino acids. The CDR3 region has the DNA TGTGCCATCAGCCGGGACACGAACACCGGGGAGCTGTTTTTT. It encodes CAISRDTNTGELFF.

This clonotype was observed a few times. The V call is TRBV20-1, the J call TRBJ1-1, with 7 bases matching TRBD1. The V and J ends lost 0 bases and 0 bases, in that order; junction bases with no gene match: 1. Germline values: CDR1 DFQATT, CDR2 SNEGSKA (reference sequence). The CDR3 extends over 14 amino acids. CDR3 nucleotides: TGCAGTGCTAGAGAGGACAGGATGAACACTGAAGCTTTCTTT. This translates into CSAREDRMNTEAFF.

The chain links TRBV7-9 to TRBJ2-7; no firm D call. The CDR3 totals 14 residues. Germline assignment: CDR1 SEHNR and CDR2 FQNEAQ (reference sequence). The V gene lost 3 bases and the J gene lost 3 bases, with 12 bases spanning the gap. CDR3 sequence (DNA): TGTGCCAGCAGCTTTGGCCTATTAGACTACGAGCAGTACTTC. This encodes CASSFGLLDYEQYF.

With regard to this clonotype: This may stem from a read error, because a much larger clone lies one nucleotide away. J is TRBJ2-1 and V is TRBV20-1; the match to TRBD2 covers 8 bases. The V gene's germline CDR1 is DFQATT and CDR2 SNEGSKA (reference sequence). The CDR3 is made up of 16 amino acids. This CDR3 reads CCALSSGTLRGNEQFF. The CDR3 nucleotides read TGCTGTGCTTTAAGTAGCGGGACTCTACGTGGGAATGAGCAGTTCTTC.

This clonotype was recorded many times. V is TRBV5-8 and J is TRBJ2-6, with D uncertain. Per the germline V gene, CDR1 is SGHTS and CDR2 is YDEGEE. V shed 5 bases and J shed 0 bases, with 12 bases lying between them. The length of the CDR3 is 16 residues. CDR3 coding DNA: TGTGCCAGCAGAAGAAATCCGATCTCTGGGGCCAACGTCCTGACTTTC. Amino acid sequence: CASRRNPISGANVLTF.

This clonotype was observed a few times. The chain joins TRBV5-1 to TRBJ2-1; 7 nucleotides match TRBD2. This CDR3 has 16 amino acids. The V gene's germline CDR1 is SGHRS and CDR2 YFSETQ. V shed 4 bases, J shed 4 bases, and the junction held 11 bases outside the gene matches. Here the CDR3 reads CASSKRAGLLYNEQFF. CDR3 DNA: TGCGCCAGCAGCAAACGAGCGGGACTCTTATACAATGAGCAGTTCTTC.

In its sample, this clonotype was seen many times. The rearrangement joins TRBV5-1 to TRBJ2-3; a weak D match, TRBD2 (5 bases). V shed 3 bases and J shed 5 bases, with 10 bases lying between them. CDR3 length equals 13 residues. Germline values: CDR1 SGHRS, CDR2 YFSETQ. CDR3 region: CASSSEGRDTQYF. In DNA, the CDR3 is TGCGCCAGCAGCTCCGAAGGGAGAGATACGCAGTATTTT.

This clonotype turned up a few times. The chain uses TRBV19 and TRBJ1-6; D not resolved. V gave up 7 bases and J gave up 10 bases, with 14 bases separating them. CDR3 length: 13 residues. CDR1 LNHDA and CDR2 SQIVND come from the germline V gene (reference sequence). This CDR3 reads CASMERPGSPLHF. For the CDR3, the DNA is TGTGCCAGTATGGAACGCCCGGGATCACCCCTCCACTTT.

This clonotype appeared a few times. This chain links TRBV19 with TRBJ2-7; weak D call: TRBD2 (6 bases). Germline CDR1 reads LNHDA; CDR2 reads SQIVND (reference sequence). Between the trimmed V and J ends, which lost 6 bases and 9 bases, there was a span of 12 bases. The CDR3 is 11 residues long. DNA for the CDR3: TGTGCCAGTAGCCCGGGACTTGGGCAGTACTTC. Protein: CASSPGLGQYF.

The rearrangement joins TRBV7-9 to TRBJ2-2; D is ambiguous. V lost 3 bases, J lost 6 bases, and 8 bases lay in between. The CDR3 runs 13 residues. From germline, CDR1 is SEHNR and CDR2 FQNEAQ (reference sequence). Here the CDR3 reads CASSFLASGELFF. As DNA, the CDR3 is TGTGCCAGCAGCTTTCTGGCCTCCGGGGAGCTGTTTTTT.

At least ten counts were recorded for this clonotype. For the CDR3, the DNA is TGCAGCGTCTCCAGCCTGAACACTGAAGCTTTCTTT. Residues: CSVSSLNTEAFF. This chain links TRBV29-1 with TRBJ1-1; D is unclear. V lost 6 bases and J lost 0, with 8 bases in between. This CDR3 is 12 amino acids long. The V gene's germline CDR1 is SQVTM and CDR2 ANQGSEA.